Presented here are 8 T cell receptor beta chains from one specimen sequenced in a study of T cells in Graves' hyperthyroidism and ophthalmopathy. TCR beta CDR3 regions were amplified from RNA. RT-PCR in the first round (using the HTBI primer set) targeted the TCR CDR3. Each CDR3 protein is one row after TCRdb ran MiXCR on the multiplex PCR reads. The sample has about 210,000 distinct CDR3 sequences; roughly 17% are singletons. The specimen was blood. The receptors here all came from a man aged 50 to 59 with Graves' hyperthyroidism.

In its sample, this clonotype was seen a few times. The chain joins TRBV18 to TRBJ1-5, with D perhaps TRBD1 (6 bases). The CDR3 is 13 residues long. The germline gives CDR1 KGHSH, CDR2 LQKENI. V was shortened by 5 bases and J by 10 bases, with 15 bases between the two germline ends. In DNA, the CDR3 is TGTGCCAGCTCATCACAGGGTAGTAGACCCCAGCATTTT. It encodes CASSSQGSRPQHF.

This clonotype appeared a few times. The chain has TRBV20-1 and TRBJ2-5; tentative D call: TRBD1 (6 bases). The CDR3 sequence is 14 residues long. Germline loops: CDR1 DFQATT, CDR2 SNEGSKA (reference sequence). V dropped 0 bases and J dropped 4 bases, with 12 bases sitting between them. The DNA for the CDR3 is TGCAGTGCTAGAGATGGCAGGGGACGAGAGACCCAGTACTTC. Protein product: CSARDGRGRETQYF.

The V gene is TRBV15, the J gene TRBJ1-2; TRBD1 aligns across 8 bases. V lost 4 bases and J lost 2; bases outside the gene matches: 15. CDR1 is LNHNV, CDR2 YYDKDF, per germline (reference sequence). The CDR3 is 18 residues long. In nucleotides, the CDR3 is TGTGCCACCAGCAACAGGACAGGGAATAGTAAAGGGAACTATGGCTACACCTTC. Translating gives CATSNRTGNSKGNYGYTF.

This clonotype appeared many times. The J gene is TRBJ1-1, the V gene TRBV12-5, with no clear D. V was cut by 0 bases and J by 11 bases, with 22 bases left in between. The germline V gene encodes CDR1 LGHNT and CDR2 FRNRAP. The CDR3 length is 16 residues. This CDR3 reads CASGLVLDGQSPRAFF. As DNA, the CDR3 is TGTGCTAGTGGTTTGGTACTAGACGGGCAGTCTCCTCGGGCTTTCTTT.

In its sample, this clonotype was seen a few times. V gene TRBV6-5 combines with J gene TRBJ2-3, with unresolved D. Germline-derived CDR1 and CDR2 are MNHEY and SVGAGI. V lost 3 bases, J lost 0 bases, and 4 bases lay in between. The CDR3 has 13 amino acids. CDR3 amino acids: CASSYRSTDTQYF. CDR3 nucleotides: TGTGCCAGCAGTTATCGGAGCACAGATACGCAGTATTTT.

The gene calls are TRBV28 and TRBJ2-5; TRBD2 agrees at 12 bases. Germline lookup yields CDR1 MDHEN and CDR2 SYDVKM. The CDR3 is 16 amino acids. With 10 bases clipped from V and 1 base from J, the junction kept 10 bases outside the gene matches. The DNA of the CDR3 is TGTGCCATCAGGCCCGGACTAGCGGGACCCCAAGAGACCCAGTACTTC. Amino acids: CAIRPGLAGPQETQYF.

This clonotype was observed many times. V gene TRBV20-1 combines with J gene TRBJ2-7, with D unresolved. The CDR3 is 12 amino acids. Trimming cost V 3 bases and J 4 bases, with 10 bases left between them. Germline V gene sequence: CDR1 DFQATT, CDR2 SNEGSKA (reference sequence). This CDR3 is CSASRKAYEQYF. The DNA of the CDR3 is TGCAGTGCTAGTCGGAAAGCGTACGAGCAGTACTTC.

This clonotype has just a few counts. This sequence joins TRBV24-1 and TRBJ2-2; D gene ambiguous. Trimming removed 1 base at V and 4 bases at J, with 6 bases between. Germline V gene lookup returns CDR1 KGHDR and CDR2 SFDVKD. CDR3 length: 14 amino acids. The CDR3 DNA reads TGTGCCACCAGTGATTTAAACCCCACCGGGGAGCTGTTTTTT. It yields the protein CATSDLNPTGELFF.